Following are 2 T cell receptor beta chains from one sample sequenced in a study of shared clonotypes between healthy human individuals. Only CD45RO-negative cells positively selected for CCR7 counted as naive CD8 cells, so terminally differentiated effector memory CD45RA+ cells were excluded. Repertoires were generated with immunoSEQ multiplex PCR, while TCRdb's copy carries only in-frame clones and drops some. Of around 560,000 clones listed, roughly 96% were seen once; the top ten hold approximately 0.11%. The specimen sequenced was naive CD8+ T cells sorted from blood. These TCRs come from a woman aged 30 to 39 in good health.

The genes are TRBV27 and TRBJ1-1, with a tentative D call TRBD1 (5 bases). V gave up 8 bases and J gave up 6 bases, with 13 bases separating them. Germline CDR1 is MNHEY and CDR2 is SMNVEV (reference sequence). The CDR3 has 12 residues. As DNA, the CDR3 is TGTGCCAGCGGGACGGGGGGGTCTGAAGCTTTCTTT. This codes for CASGTGGSEAFF.

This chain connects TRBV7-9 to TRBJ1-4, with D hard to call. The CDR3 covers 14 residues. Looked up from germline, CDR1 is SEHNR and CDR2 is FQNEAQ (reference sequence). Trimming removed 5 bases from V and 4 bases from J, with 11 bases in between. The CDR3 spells CASSQPGLNEKLFF. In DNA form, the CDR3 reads TGTGCCAGCAGCCAACCGGGCCTTAATGAAAAACTGTTTTTT.